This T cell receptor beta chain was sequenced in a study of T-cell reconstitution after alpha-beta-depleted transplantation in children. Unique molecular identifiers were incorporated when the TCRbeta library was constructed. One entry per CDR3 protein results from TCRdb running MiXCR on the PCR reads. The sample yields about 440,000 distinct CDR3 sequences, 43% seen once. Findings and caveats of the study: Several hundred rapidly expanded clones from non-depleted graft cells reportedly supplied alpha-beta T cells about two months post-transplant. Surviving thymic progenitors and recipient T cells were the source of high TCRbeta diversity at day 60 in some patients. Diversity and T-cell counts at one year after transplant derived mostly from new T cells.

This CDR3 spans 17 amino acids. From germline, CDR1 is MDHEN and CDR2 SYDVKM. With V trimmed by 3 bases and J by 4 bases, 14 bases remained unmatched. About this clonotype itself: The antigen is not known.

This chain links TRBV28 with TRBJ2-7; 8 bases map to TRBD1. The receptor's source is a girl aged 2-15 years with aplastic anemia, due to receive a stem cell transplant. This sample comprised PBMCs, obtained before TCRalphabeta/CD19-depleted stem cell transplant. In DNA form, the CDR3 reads TGTGCCAGCAGTTTGGGCCGGGACAGGAGGGGGGCTTACGAGCAGTACTTC. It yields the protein CASSLGRDRRGAYEQYF.